This entry concerns a single T cell receptor beta chain. Other DNA sequences in this specimen translate into the identical CDR3. This entry is derived from a study of blood T cell repertoires in COVID-19. About the study: COVID-19 samples, acute and convalescent, were from the United States, Italy and Spain.

Clones were read by immunoSEQ multiplex PCR, and TCRdb kept only the in-frame ones, dropping some. The sample lists about 180,000 clones, about 75% seen once, with about 26% in the top ten. The source is an older woman with acute or convalescent COVID-19. The sample taken for sequencing was peripheral blood.

CDR3 sequence: CASSQGQNNSPLHF. The CDR3 DNA is TGTGCCAGCAGCCAAGGACAGAATAATTCACCCCTCCACTTT. The V call is TRBV3-1 (or the pseudogene TRBV3-2), the J call TRBJ1-6, with D perhaps TRBD1 (5 bases). Trimming pared 1 base from V and 5 bases from J, leaving 6 bases between. CDR1 and CDR2 from the germline V gene are LGHDT and YNNKEL (reference sequence). The CDR3 contains 14 residues.